This record concerns one TCR beta chain sequence. The entry originates in a study of blood T cell repertoires in COVID-19. Germline lookup yields CDR1 SGHRS and CDR2 YFSETQ. The V segment lost 4 bases and the J segment 4 bases; nucleotides outside the gene matches: 8. CDR3 size: 15 residues. Original analysis: Researchers report that nucleated cell counts were estimated from reference gene primer amplification. TCRdb's table, derived via immunoSEQ multiplex PCR, lists solely in-frame clones and lacks some. V and J calls and clone size are those listed in that table; D and trimming were worked out from the DNA. The sample lists roughly 250,000 clones, 83% seen once, with approximately 5.7% in the top ten.

Sequencing input: peripheral blood. The sequence was collected from a human donor in a cohort sampled during active COVID-19. This sequence joins TRBV5-1 and TRBJ2-3; TRBD2 aligns across 8 bases. The CDR3 DNA is TGCGCCAGCAGCCGTAGCGGGGAACCCTCAGATACGCAGTATTTT. Its protein is CASSRSGEPSDTQYF.